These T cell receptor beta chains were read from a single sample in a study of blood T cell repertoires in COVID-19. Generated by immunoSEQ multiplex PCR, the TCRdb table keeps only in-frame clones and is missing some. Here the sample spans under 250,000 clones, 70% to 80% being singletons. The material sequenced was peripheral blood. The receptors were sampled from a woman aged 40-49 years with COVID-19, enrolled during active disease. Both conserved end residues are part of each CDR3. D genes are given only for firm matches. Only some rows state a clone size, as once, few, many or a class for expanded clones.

CDR3 protein: CASSPRQGLTQYF
CDR3 DNA: TGTGCCAGCAGTCCGCGACAGGGGTTGACCCAGTACTTC
J gene: TRBJ2-5
D gene: TRBD1
clone size: once
V gene: TRBV6-5

CDR3 protein: CASSVEGVGTGTQYF
CDR3 DNA: TGTGCCAGCAGCGTAGAAGGCGTAGGCACGGGTACGCAGTATTTT
J gene: TRBJ2-3
D gene: NA
clone size: NA
V gene: TRBV9

CDR3 protein: CASSLGGTVYGYTF
CDR3 DNA: TGTGCCAGCAGCTTGGGCGGGACAGTTTATGGCTACACCTTC
J gene: TRBJ1-2
D gene: TRBD1
clone size: NA
V gene: TRBV11-1

CDR3 protein: CASSQGVLRGRRQPQHF
CDR3 DNA: TGTGCCAGCAGCCAAGGGGTGCTCAGGGGGCGACGGCAGCCCCAGCATTTT
J gene: TRBJ1-5
D gene: TRBD1
clone size: NA
V gene: TRBV4-2

CDR3 protein: CASSALRGQGQNEQFF
CDR3 DNA: TGTGCCAGCAGCGCTCTCCGGGGACAGGGGCAAAATGAGCAGTTCTTC
J gene: TRBJ2-1
D gene: TRBD1
clone size: once
V gene: TRBV2

CDR3 protein: CASSYSGTIEETQYF
CDR3 DNA: TGTGCCAGCAGTTACTCAGGGACTATAGAAGAGACCCAGTACTTC
J gene: TRBJ2-5
D gene: TRBD2
clone size: NA
V gene: TRBV6-2/TRBV6-3

CDR3 protein: CASSPTGQGVTGYTF
CDR3 DNA: TGTGCCAGCAGCCCGACTGGACAGGGGGTAACTGGCTACACCTTC
J gene: TRBJ1-2
D gene: TRBD1
clone size: NA
V gene: TRBV11-2

CDR3 protein: CASSQDPGWQQQINTIYF
CDR3 DNA: TGCGCCAGCAGCCAAGACCCTGGGTGGCAACAACAGATTAACACCATATATTTT
J gene: TRBJ1-3
D gene: NA
clone size: NA
V gene: TRBV4-1

CDR3 protein: CASSPTAPYGYTF
CDR3 DNA: TGTGCCAGCAGCCCGACAGCCCCCTATGGCTACACCTTC
J gene: TRBJ1-2
D gene: NA
clone size: few
V gene: TRBV7-9

CDR3 protein: CASSLTASVFYEQYF
CDR3 DNA: TGTGCCAGCAGCTTAACGGCTAGCGTTTTCTACGAGCAGTACTTC
J gene: TRBJ2-7
D gene: NA
clone size: few
V gene: TRBV7-9

CDR3 protein: CASTPKDRTLSGANVLTF
CDR3 DNA: TGTGCCAGCACCCCTAAGGACAGGACCCTGTCTGGGGCCAACGTCCTGACTTTC
J gene: TRBJ2-6
D gene: TRBD1
clone size: NA
V gene: TRBV27

CDR3 protein: CASSESPAGGPLETQYF
CDR3 DNA: TGTGCCAGCAGTGAATCCCCGGCGGGGGGGCCCCTTGAGACCCAGTACTTC
J gene: TRBJ2-5
D gene: TRBD2
clone size: NA
V gene: TRBV25-1

CDR3 protein: CASSLDLAGGFNEQFF
CDR3 DNA: TGTGCCAGCAGCTTAGATTTAGCGGGGGGCTTTAATGAGCAGTTCTTC
J gene: TRBJ2-1
D gene: TRBD2
clone size: NA
V gene: TRBV11-2

CDR3 protein: CASSPPMRTGEHEQYF
CDR3 DNA: TGTGCCAGCAGCCCCCCTATGCGGACAGGGGAACACGAGCAGTACTTC
J gene: TRBJ2-7
D gene: TRBD1
clone size: NA
V gene: TRBV7-9

CDR3 protein: CASSFDRINTEAFF
CDR3 DNA: TGCGCCAGCAGCTTTGACAGGATCAACACTGAAGCTTTCTTT
J gene: TRBJ1-1
D gene: NA
clone size: NA
V gene: TRBV5-1

CDR3 protein: CASSQGPLAVGTQYF
CDR3 DNA: TGTGCCAGCAGCCAAGGTCCCCTTGCAGTTGGGACCCAGTACTTC
J gene: TRBJ2-5
D gene: NA
clone size: NA
V gene: TRBV3-1/TRBV3-2

CDR3 protein: CASSLGYQGNEQFF
CDR3 DNA: TGCGCCAGCAGCTTGGGGTACCAGGGGAATGAGCAGTTCTTC
J gene: TRBJ2-1
D gene: NA
clone size: NA
V gene: TRBV5-1

CDR3 protein: CASSQEGGLAGVGEQFF
CDR3 DNA: TGTGCCAGCAGCCAAGAGGGCGGTCTAGCGGGAGTTGGTGAGCAGTTCTTC
J gene: TRBJ2-1
D gene: TRBD2
clone size: NA
V gene: TRBV3-1/TRBV3-2

CDR3 protein: CASSYPGGGYTF
CDR3 DNA: TGTGCCAGCAGCTACCCGGGGGGTGGCTACACCTTC
J gene: TRBJ1-2
D gene: NA
clone size: NA
V gene: TRBV6-4

CDR3 protein: CASKRGLGGSDTQYF
CDR3 DNA: TGTGCCAGCAAGAGGGGCCTGGGAGGGTCAGATACGCAGTATTTT
J gene: TRBJ2-3
D gene: TRBD2
clone size: NA
V gene: TRBV6-6

CDR3 protein: CASSLGLAAQETQYF
CDR3 DNA: TGCGCCAGCAGCTTGGGTCTAGCGGCCCAAGAGACCCAGTACTTC
J gene: TRBJ2-5
D gene: TRBD2
clone size: NA
V gene: TRBV5-1